The following is a TCR beta chain sequence with its context. What this receptor recognizes is not known. Base qualities were left out, and no much larger clone turns up one base away. For the CD8 naive samples, CD45RO-negative cells were positively selected for CCR7, yielding a CD45RA+CCR7+ population from which TemRA cells were excluded. The donors were healthy, HIV-negative adults who had no recently reported acute infections or vaccinations. All donors were Caucasian adults living in Nashville, Tennessee, USA. After blood collection by leukapheresis, PBMCs were isolated using Ficoll-Histopaque density gradient centrifugation and then cryopreserved in the vapor phase of liquid nitrogen. Purity and quantity of every magnetically sorted T cell population were checked by analytical flow cytometry. Genomic DNA was isolated from each sorted fraction and quantified by UV absorbance on a Nanodrop 2000c.

The data stem from a study of shared clonotypes between healthy human individuals (dated by TCRdb to between 2020 and 2021). As for the study more broadly: The cohort included three men and a couple of women between 18 and 49 years of age. For each donor, three plates each were used for CD4 naive and CD4 memory, two plates were used for CD8 naive, and one plate was used for CD8 memory. To estimate repertoire size and how much clonotype sharing occurs between individuals, the study deeply sequenced the blood TCR repertoires of several healthy adults. To increase sequencing depth and limit assay-specific biases, different laboratories used diverse techniques to prepare libraries and sequence TCR repertoires. Leukapheresis yielded between about 0.85 and 10 billion PBMCs per donor. General study outcomes and caveats: Larger estimated clonotype richness was generally found for naive subsets than for memory subsets. Sampling was restricted to blood, and TCR repertoires in tissues likely differ from the TCR repertoires found in blood. When a handful of donors were compared, the shared fraction of clonotypes was around 5% for naive CD4, approximately 3.3% for naive CD8, 2% to 2.5% for memory CD4, and roughly 0.43% for memory CD8. The small number of donors limited the genetic and exposure-history diversity represented. Pairwise subsampling led to the expectation that sequencing depth would affect the degree of clonotype sharing among donors. Clonotypes shared by all four sorted-subset donors showed higher generation probabilities than non-shared clonotypes. Rarefaction of sorted-subset datasets indicated incomplete sequencing despite the large sequencing depth.

Taken from cysteine to phenylalanine, the CDR3 has 14 residues. Only the CDR3 DNA is retained, 42 bases long and in frame from the first base. V is reduced by 2 bases and J by 2 bases, leaving a spacing of 9 bases between them. Sequences SQVTM (CDR1) and ANQGSEA (CDR2) are obtained from the germline V gene. TCR CDR3 regions were amplified from genomic DNA by multiplex PCR using the deep immunoSEQ assay. For each cell subset, the extracted genomic DNA was distributed evenly across all wells of several immunoSEQ 96-well plates, and each plate served as one replicate. For sorted subsets, 150 to 250 ng genomic DNA, equal to 30,000 or so T cell genomes, was loaded into each replicate PCR. Purified libraries were measured with a Qubit 3.0 fluorometer, size-checked on a Bioanalyzer 2100, and measured again with the KAPA Library Quantification kit. A separate single-read 150-cycle Illumina NextSeq 550 flow cell was used to sequence each immunoSEQ 96-well plate. Concerning the study's data processing: Because the immunoSEQ output held only junctional sequences and lacked quality scores, the filtering could not match the filtering applied to full-length reads. Sequences were annotated with PyIR, a Python wrapper for IgBLAST v1.9, and V/J genes and CDR3 were assigned using IMGT germline references. Any read was removed if the V/J assignment was weak (E-value above 1e-6), the CDR3 was missing, or the read contained stop codons, out-of-frame junctions, or ambiguous translated residues. V3J clonotypes were defined as sequences sharing an identical inferred V gene, J gene, and CDR3 amino acid sequence. To compute the percentage overlap between repertoires, the number of shared unique clonotypes was divided by the size of the smaller repertoire. Three approaches were used to assess repertoire richness: RTK rarefaction, the Chao1 estimator, and Recon v2.1 estimates of unobserved clonotypes. Generation probabilities for all TCRbeta clonotypes obtained by the gDNA method from a handful of donors were computed using OLGA. Held by TCRdb, this immuneACCESS table contains in-frame sequences only and omits some clones. Under half of the omission traces to an unresolved V gene where checked; the cause of the rest is unknown. V and J calls and clone size are as listed in that table; D and trimming were resolved from the DNA. A total of nearly 2 million clones appear in this sample, over 85% of them only once. 1.2% of the sample belongs to the ten largest clones.

The TCR was taken from a man aged 18 to 35 in good health. The sequence links TRBV29-1 to TRBJ2-2; the D segment could be TRBD1, given 6 matching bases. Sequences were obtained from naive CD8+ T cells sorted from blood. The meaning of the sample's cell subset or site label: CD45RA+CCR7+. CDR3 loop: CSVEQGFNTGELFF. The DNA sequence follows: TGCAGCGTTGAACAGGGGTTTAACACCGGGGAGCTGTTTTTT.